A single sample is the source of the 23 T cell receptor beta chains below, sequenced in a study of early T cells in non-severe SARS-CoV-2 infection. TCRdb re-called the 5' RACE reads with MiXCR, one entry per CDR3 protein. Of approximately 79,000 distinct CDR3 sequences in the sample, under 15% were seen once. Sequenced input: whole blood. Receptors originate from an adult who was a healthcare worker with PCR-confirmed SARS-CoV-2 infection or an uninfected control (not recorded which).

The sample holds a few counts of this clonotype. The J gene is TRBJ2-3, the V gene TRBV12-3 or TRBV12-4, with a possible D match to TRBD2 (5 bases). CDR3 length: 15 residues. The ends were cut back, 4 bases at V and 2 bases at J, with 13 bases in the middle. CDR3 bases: TGTGCCAGCAGTTCTGAGGGATGGTTCACAGATACGCAGTATTTT. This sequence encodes CASSSEGWFTDTQYF.

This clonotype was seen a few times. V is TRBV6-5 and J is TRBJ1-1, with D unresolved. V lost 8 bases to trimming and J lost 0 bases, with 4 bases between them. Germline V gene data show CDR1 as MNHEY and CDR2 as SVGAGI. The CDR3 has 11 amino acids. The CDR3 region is CASFLNTEAFF. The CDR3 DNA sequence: TGTGCCAGCTTCTTGAACACTGAAGCTTTCTTT.

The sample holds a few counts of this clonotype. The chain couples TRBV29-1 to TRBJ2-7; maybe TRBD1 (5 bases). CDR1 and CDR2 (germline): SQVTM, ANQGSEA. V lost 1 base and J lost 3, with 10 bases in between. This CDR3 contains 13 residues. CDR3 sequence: CSVEGPQGYEQYF. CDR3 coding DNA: TGCAGCGTTGAAGGACCGCAGGGCTACGAGCAGTACTTC.

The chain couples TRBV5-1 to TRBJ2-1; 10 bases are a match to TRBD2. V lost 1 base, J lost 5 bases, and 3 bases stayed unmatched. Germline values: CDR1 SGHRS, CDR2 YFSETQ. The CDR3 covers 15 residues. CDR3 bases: TGCGCCAGCAGCTTGAGGCTAGCGGGAGACAATGAGCAGTTCTTC. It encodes CASSLRLAGDNEQFF.

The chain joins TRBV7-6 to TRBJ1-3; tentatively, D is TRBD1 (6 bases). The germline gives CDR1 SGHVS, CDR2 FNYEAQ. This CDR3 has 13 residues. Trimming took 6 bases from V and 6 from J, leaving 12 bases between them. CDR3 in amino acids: CASSQGNQNTIYF. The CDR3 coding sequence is TGTGCCAGCAGTCAGGGGAATCAAAACACCATATATTTT.

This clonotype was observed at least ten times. CDR3 bases: TGTGCCAGCAGCCGCACCGGGACAGTGAACACTGAAGCTTTCTTT. Its protein is CASSRTGTVNTEAFF. The V call is TRBV7-3, the J call TRBJ1-1; 7 bases are a match to TRBD1. The CDR3 is made up of 15 amino acids. V dropped 5 bases and J dropped 0; count of bases not matched to a gene: 6. The germline V gene encodes CDR1 SGHTA and CDR2 FQGTGA.

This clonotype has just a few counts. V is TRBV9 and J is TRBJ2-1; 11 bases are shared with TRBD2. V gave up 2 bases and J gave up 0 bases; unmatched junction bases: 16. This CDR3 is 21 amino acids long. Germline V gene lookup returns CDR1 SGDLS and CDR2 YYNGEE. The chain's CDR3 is CASSVPHTETSGVSSYNEQFF. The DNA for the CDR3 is TGTGCCAGCAGCGTCCCACATACCGAGACTAGCGGGGTCAGCTCCTACAATGAGCAGTTCTTC.

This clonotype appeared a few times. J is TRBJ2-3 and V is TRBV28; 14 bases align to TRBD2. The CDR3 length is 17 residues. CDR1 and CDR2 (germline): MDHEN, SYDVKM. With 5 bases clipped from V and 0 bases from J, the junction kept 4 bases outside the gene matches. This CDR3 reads CASSPGLAGVSTDTQYF. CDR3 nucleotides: TGTGCCAGCAGTCCGGGACTAGCGGGAGTTAGCACAGATACGCAGTATTTT.

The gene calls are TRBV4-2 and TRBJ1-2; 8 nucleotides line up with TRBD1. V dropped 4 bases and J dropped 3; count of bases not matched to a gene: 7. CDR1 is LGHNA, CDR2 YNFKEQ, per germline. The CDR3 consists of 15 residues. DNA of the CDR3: TGTGCCAGCAGCCGAGTCGACAGGGGTGACTATGGCTACACCTTC. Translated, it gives CASSRVDRGDYGYTF.

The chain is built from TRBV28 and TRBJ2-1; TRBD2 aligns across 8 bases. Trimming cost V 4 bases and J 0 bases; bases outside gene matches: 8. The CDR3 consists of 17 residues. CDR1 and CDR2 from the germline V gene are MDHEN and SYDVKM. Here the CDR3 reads CASSSPREGASYNEQFF. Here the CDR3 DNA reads TGTGCCAGCAGTTCCCCCCGGGAGGGTGCCTCCTACAATGAGCAGTTCTTC.

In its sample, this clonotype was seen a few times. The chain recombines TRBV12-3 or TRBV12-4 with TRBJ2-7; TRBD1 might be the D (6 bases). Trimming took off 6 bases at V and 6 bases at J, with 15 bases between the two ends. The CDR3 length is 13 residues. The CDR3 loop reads CASRQGHYSEQYF. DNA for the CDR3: TGTGCCAGCAGACAGGGACATTACAGCGAGCAGTACTTC.

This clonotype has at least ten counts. CDR3 sequence (DNA): TGCAGTGCTAGAAATTCCGGGACAGGCGACACCTACGAGCAGTACTTC. This translates into CSARNSGTGDTYEQYF. The chain is built from TRBV20-1 and TRBJ2-7; 8 bases fit TRBD1. This CDR3 is 16 amino acids long. Per germline, CDR1 DFQATT and CDR2 SNEGSKA (reference sequence). Unmatched junction bases numbered 11, after V lost 2 bases and J lost 2 bases.

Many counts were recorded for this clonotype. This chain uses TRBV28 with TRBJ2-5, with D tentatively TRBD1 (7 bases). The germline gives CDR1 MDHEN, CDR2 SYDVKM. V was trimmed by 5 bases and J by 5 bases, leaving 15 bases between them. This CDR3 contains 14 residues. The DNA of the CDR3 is TGTGCCAGCAGTGGAGGAGGGGGCGGTGAGACCCAGTACTTC. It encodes CASSGGGGGETQYF.

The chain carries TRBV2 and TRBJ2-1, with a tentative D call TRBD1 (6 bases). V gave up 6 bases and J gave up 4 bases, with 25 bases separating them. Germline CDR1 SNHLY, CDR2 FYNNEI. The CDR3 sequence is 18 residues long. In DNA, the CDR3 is TGTGCCAGCAGCGCAAGCGGAATAGGACAGCTTAGATACAATGAGCAGTTCTTC. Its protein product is CASSASGIGQLRYNEQFF.

The CDR3 bases are TGTGCCAGCAGTTCCTCCGGGACAGCCTACAATGAGCAGTTCTTC. Protein sequence: CASSSSGTAYNEQFF. The chain is built from TRBV28 and TRBJ2-1, with 7 bases fitting TRBD1. This CDR3 spans 15 amino acids. The germline V gene has CDR1 MDHEN and CDR2 SYDVKM. The ends lost 4 bases at V and 2 bases at J; junction bases unmatched: 5.

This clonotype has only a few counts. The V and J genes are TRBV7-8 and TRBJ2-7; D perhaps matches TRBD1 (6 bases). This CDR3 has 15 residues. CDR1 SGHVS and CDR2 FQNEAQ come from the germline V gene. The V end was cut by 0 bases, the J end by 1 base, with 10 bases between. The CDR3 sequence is CASSLADTGSYEQYF. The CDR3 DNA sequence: TGTGCCAGCAGCTTAGCCGACACAGGGTCCTACGAGCAGTACTTC.

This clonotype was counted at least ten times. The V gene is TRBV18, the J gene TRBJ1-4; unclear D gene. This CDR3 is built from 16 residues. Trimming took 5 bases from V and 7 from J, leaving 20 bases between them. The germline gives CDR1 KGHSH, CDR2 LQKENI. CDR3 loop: CASSESSRAWGEKLFF. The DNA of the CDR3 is TGTGCCAGCTCAGAAAGCAGCCGGGCTTGGGGTGAAAAACTGTTTTTT.

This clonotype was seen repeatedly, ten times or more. The CDR3 loop reads CASSPLSLSYEQYF. The CDR3 bases are TGTGCCAGCAGCCCGCTCAGCCTCTCCTACGAGCAGTACTTC. V gene TRBV3-1 combines with J gene TRBJ2-7; no clear D. The CDR3 covers 14 residues. Between the trimmed V and J ends, which lost 4 bases and 0 bases, there was a span of 10 bases. From germline, CDR1 is LGHDT and CDR2 YNNKEL (reference sequence).

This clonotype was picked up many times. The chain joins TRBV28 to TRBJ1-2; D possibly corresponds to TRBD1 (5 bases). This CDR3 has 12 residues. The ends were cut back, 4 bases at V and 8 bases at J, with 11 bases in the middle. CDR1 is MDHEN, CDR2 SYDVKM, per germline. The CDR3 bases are TGTGCCAGCAGTTCAGGGCCGGGCGGCTACACCTTC. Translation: CASSSGPGGYTF.

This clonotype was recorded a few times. This chain's CDR3 is CAWSGGAGRSGANVLTF. The CDR3 bases are TGTGCCTGGAGTGGGGGAGCAGGCCGCTCTGGGGCCAACGTCCTGACTTTC. The chain combines TRBV30 with TRBJ2-6; D is perhaps TRBD2 (5 bases). Trimming took off 1 base at V and 0 bases at J, with 13 bases between the two ends. Germline CDR1 is GTSNPN and CDR2 is SVGIG (reference sequence). This CDR3 comprises 17 residues.

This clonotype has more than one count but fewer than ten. DNA of the CDR3: TGCGCCAGCAGTGAGTGGACATCTAGCAATCAGCCCCAGCATTTT. Translation gives CASSEWTSSNQPQHF. This rearrangement joins TRBV10-2 to TRBJ1-5; a possible D gene is TRBD1 (5 bases). This CDR3 is 15 amino acids long. Germline V gives CDR1 WSHSY, CDR2 SAAADI. V lost 1 base and J lost 0, with 7 bases in between.

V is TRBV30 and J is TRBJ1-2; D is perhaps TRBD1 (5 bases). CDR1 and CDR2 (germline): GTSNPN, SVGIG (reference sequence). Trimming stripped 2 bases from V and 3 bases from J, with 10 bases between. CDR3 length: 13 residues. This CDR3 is CAWSPTEDYGYTF. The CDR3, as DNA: TGTGCCTGGAGTCCGACAGAGGACTATGGCTACACCTTC.

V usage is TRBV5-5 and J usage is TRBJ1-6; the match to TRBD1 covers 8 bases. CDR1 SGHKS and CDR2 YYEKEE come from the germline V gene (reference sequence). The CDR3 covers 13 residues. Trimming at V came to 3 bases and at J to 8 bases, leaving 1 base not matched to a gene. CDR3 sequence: CASSWGQDSPLHF. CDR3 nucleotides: TGTGCCAGCAGCTGGGGACAGGATTCACCCCTCCACTTT.